This T cell receptor beta chain appears in the sequencing data of a study of stem cell transplantation in POMP-related autoinflammatory disease. Study-wide context: Pre-transplant patients had naive-skewed CD4+ T cells and few CD8+ T cells. Study conclusions and caveats: Fewer unique TRB V-J gene pairings were identified in patients with PRAID. A trend toward lower repertoire diversity and greater clonality appeared in every analyzed T-cell subset of PRAID patients.

A note on this clone: Its cognate antigen is unknown.

Clones were sequenced by immunoSEQ multiplex PCR, and TCRdb holds only the in-frame ones, with some missing. The sample yields around 26,000 clones, 75% to 85% seen once. The CDR3 has 16 residues. The germline V gene encodes CDR1 MGHRA and CDR2 YSYEKL. Trimming removed 0 bases from V and 7 bases from J; junction bases left unmatched: 6. The rearrangement links TRBV4-1 to TRBJ2-1, with 10 bases matching TRBD2. The sample in question was CD4+ T cells from PBMCs, obtained before stem cell transplantation. The TCR comes from a human donor with POMP-related autoinflammation and immune dysregulation (PRAID). The CDR3 bases are TGCGCCAGCAGCCAAGATACTAGCGGGAATGGGAATGAGCAGTTCTTC. Encoded protein: CASSQDTSGNGNEQFF.